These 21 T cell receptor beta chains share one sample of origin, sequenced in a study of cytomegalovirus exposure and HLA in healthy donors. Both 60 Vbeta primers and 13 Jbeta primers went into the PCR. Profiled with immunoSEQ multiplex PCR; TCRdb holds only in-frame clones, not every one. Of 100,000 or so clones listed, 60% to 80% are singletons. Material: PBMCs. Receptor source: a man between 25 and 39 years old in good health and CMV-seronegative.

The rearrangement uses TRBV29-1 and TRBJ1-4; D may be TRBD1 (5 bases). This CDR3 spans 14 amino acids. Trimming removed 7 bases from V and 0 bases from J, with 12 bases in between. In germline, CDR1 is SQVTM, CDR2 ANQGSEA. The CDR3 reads CSAQGVATNEKLFF. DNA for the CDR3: TGCAGCGCCCAAGGGGTTGCAACTAATGAAAAACTGTTTTTT.

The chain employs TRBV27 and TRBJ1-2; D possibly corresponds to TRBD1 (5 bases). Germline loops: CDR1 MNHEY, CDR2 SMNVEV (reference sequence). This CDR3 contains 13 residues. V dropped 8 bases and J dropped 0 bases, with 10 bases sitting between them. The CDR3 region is CASADRANYGYTF. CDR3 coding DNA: TGTGCCAGCGCTGACAGAGCTAACTATGGCTACACCTTC.

CDR3 in amino acids: CASSISGSAGEAFF. The CDR3 DNA reads TGTGCCAGTAGTATATCGGGGAGTGCGGGTGAAGCTTTCTTT. The chain carries TRBV19 and TRBJ1-1; D is unresolved. This CDR3 spans 14 amino acids. Between the trimmed V and J ends, which lost 2 bases and 7 bases, there was a span of 14 bases. The germline V gene encodes CDR1 LNHDA and CDR2 SQIVND (reference sequence).

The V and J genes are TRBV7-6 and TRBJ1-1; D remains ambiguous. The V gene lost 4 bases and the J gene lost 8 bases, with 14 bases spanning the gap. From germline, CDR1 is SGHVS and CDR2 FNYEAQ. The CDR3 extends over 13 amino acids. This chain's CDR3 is CASSSGSGREAFF. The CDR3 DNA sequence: TGTGCCAGCAGCTCGGGGTCGGGCCGAGAAGCTTTCTTT.

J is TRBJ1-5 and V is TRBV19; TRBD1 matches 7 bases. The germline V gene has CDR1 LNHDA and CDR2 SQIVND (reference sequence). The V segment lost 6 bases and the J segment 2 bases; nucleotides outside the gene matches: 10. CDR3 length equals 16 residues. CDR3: CASSHDRAGGNQPQHF. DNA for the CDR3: TGTGCCAGTAGCCATGACAGGGCCGGCGGCAATCAGCCCCAGCATTTT.

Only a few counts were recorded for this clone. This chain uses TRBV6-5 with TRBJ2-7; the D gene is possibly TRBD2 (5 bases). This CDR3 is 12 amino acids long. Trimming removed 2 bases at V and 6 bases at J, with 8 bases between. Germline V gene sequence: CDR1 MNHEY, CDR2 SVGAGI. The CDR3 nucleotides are TGTGCCAGCAGTTACGGTAGCGCCGAGCAGTACTTC. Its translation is CASSYGSAEQYF.

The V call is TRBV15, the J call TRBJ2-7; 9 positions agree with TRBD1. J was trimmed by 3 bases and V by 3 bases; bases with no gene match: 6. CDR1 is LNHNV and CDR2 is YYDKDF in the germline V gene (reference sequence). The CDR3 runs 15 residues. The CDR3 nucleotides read TGTGCCACCAGCAGTGAACCGGGACAGGGCTACGAGCAGTACTTC. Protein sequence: CATSSEPGQGYEQYF.

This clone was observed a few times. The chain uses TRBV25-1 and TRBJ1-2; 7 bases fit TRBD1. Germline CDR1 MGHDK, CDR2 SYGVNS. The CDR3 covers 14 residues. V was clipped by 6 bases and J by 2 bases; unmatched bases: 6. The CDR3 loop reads CASSTTGMNYGYTF. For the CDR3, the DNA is TGTGCCAGCAGCACGACAGGGATGAACTATGGCTACACCTTC.

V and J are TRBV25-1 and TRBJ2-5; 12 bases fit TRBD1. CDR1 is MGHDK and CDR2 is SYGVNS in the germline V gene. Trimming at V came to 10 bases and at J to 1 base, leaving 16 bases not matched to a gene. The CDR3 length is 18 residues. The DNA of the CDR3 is TGTGCCACCGCCCGTGGGACAGGGGGCTTGAGAGGCCAAGAGACCCAGTACTTC. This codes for CATARGTGGLRGQETQYF.

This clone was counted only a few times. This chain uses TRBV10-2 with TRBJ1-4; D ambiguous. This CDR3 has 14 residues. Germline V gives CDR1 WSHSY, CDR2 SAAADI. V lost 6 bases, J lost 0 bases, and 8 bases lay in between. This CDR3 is CASRREATNEKLFF. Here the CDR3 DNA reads TGCGCCAGCAGAAGAGAGGCAACTAATGAAAAACTGTTTTTT.

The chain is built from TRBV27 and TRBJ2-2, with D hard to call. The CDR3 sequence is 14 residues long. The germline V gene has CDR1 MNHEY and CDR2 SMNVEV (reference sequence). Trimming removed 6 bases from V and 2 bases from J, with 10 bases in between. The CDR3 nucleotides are TGTGCCAGCAGCTTACAGATTAACACCGGGGAGCTGTTTTTT. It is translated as CASSLQINTGELFF.

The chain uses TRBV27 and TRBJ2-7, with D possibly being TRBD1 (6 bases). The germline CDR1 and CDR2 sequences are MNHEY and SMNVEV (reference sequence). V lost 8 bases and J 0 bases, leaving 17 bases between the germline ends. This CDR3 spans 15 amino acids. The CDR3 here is CASSRTDLYSYEQYF. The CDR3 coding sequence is TGTGCCAGCTCCCGGACAGACTTATACTCCTACGAGCAGTACTTC.

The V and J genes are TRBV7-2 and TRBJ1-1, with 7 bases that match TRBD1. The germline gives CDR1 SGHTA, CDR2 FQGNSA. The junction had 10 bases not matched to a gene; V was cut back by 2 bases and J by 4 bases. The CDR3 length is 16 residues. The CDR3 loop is CASSLRVRQGGTEAFF. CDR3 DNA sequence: TGTGCCAGCAGCTTAAGAGTCCGACAGGGTGGCACTGAAGCTTTCTTT. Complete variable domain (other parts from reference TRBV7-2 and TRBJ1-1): GAGVSQSPSNKVTEKGKDVELRCDPISGHTALYWYRQSLGQGLEFLIYFQGNSAPDKSGLPSDRFSAERTGGSVSTLTIQRTQQEDSAVYLCASSLRVRQGGTEAFFGQGTRLTVV.

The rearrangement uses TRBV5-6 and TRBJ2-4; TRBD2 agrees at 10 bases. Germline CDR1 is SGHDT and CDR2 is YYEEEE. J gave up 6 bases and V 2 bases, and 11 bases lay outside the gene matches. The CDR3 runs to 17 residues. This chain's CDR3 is CASSFDLAGAGRNIQYF. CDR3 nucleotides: TGTGCCAGCAGCTTTGATCTAGCGGGAGCCGGCCGAAACATTCAGTACTTC.

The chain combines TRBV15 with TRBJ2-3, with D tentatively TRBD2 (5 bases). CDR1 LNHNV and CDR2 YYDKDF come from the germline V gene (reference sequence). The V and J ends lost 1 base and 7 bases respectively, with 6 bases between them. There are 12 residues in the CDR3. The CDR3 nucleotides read TGTGCCACCAGCAGAGGGGAGAATACGCAGTATTTT. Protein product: CATSRGENTQYF. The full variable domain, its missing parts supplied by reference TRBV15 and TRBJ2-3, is DAMVIQNPRYQVTQFGKPVTLSCSQTLNHNVMYWYQQKSSQAPKLLFHYYDKDFNNEADTPDNFQSRRPNTSFCFLDIRSPGLGDTAMYLCATSRGENTQYFGPGTRLTVL.

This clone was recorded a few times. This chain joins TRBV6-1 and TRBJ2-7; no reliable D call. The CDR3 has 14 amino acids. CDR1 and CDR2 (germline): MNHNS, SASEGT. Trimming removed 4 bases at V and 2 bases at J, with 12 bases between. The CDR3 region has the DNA TGTGCCAGCAGTGCCCGCGGCTCGGCCTACGAGCAGTACTTC. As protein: CASSARGSAYEQYF.

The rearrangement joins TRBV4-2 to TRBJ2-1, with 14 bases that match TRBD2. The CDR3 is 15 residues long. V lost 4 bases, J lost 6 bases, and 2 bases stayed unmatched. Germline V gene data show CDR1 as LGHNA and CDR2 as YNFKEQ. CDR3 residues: CASSLGLAGGNEQFF. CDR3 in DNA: TGTGCCAGCAGCCTAGGACTAGCGGGGGGCAATGAGCAGTTCTTC.

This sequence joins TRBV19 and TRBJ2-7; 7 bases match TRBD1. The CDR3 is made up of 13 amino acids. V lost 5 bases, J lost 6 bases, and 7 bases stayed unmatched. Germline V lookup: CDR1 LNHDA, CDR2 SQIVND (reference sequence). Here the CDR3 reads CASSDLQGTEQYF. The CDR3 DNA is TGTGCCAGTAGTGACCTACAGGGGACCGAGCAGTACTTC.

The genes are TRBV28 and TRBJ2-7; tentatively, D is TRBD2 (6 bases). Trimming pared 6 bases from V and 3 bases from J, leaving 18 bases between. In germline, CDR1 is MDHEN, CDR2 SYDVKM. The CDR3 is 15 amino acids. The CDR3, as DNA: TGTGCCAGCAGACCCCCGACTAGACCCCTCTACGAGCAGTACTTC. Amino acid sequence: CASRPPTRPLYEQYF.

This CDR3 is CASSPPRRGNTEAFF. The CDR3 region has the DNA TGTGCCAGCAGCCCCCCGCGACGGGGGAACACTGAAGCTTTCTTT. The V and J genes are TRBV9 and TRBJ1-1; D gene unclear. Trimming stripped 4 bases from V and 1 base from J, with 14 bases between. The CDR3 runs 15 residues. CDR1 is SGDLS, CDR2 YYNGEE, per germline. Supplemented by reference TRBV9 and TRBJ1-1, the full variable domain reads DSGVTQTPKHLITATGQRVTLRCSPRSGDLSVYWYQQSLDQGLQFLIQYYNGEERAKGNILERFSAQQFPDLHSELNLSSLELGDSALYFCASSPPRRGNTEAFFGQGTRLTVV.

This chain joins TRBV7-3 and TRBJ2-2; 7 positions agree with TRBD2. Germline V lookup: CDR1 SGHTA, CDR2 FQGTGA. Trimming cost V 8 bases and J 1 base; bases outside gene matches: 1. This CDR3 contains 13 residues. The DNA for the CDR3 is TGTGCCAGCGGGAGGGAGAACACCGGGGAGCTGTTTTTT. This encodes CASGRENTGELFF.